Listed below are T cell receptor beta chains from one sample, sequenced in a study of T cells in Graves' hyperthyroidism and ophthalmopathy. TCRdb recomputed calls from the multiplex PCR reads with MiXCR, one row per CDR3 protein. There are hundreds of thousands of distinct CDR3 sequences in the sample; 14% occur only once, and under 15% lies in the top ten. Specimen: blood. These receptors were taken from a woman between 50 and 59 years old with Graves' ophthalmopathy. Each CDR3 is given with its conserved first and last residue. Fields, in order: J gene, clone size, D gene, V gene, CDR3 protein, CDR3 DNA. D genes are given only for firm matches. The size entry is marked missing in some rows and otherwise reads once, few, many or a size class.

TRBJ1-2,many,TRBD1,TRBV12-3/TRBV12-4,CASREQGISGYTF,TGTGCCAGCAGGGAACAGGGGATTTCTGGCTACACCTTC
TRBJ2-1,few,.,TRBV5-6,CASTLSLNNEQFF,TGTGCCAGCACTCTCAGTCTGAACAATGAGCAGTTCTTC
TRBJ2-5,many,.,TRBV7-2,CASSLAAGGQYF,TGTGCCAGCAGCTTAGCAGCGGGCGGCCAGTACTTC
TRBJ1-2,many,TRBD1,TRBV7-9,CASSSLNGTGTHYGYTF,TGTGCCAGCAGCTCACTCAATGGGACAGGGACCCACTATGGCTACACCTTC
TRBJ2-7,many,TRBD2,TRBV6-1,CASRPGGLAGASEQYF,TGTGCCAGCCGGCCCGGGGGGCTAGCGGGAGCGAGCGAGCAGTACTTC
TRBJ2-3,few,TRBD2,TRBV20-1,CSARDPSGGGTDTQYF,TGCAGTGCTAGAGATCCGAGCGGGGGGGGCACAGATACGCAGTATTTT
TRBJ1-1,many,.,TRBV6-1,CASSTRGSFSMNTEAFF,TGTGCCAGCAGTACGCGGGGCTCTTTTTCAATGAACACTGAAGCTTTCTTT
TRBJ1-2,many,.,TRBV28,CASSSGAGTTNYGYTF,TGTGCCAGCAGCTCTGGAGCCGGGACAACTAACTATGGCTACACCTTC
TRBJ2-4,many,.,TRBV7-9,CASSVGAGQKNIQYF,TGTGCCAGCAGTGTAGGAGCAGGACAGAAAAACATTCAGTACTTC
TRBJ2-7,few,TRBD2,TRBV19,CASSIVAGGPEYEQYF,TGTGCCAGTAGTATAGTAGCGGGAGGGCCTGAGTACGAGCAGTACTTC
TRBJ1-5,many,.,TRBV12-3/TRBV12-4,CASSFGRALGQPQHF,TGTGCCAGCAGTTTCGGCAGGGCCTTAGGACAGCCCCAGCATTTT
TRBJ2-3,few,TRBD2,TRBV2,CASSGLAVDTQYF,TGTGCCAGCAGTGGACTAGCGGTTGATACGCAGTATTTT
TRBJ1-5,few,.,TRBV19,CASSIFGTEHQPQHF,TGTGCCAGTAGTATATTCGGGACGGAGCATCAGCCCCAGCATTTT
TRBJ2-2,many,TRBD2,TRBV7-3,CASSLIATSGTGELFF,TGTGCCAGCAGCTTAATTGCCACTAGCGGGACCGGGGAGCTGTTTTTT
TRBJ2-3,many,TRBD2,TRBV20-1,CSAESSGRGTDTQYF,TGCAGTGCTGAGTCTAGCGGGAGGGGGACAGATACGCAGTATTTT
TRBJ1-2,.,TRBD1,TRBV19,CASSTDRVYGYTF,TGTGCCAGTAGTACCGACAGGGTCTATGGCTACACCTTC
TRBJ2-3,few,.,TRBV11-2,CASSSRGQNTQYF,TGTGCCAGCAGCTCCCGGGGCCAGAATACGCAGTATTTT
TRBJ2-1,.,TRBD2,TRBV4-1,CASRLAGTNEQFF,TGCGCCAGCAGACTAGCGGGAACCAATGAGCAGTTCTTC
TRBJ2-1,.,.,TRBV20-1,CSARDSGAYNEQFF,TGCAGTGCTAGAGATTCGGGGGCCTACAATGAGCAGTTCTTC
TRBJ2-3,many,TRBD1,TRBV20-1,CSARLQGSDTQYF,TGCAGTGCTAGGCTACAGGGGTCAGATACGCAGTATTTT
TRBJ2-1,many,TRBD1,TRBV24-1,CATSDPRLDRGWNEQFF,TGTGCCACCAGTGATCCCCGTTTGGACAGGGGATGGAATGAGCAGTTCTTC
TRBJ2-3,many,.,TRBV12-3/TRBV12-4,CAVGGLVDTQYF,TGTGCGGTAGGCGGGTTGGTGGATACGCAGTATTTT
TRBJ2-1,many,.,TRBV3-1,CASTKLEGYNEQFF,TGTGCCAGCACCAAATTGGAGGGTTACAATGAGCAGTTCTTC
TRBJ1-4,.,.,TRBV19,CASRGRRANEKLFF,TGTGCCAGTAGAGGACGGAGAGCTAATGAAAAACTGTTTTTT
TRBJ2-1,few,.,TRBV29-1,CSVANPFGNEQFF,TGCAGCGTTGCGAATCCGTTTGGTAATGAGCAGTTCTTC
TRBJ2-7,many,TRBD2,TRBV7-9,CASSSRLATSYEQYF,TGTGCCAGCAGCTCAAGACTAGCGACCTCCTACGAGCAGTACTTC
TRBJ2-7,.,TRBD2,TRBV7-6,CASSLGIAGGPMGEQYF,TGTGCCAGCAGCTTAGGAATAGCGGGAGGGCCCATGGGTGAGCAGTACTTC